This TCR beta chain was recovered during a study of CD8+CD57+ T cells in acquired aplastic anemia. The CDR3 consists of 15 residues. Germline CDR1 reads DFQATT; CDR2 reads SNEGSKA (reference sequence). Trimming removed 0 bases at V and 0 bases at J, with 9 bases between. Both TCR beta VDJ combination and CDR3 sequence profiling were carried out. Genomic DNA was the template for this profiling. One entry per CDR3 protein results from TCRdb running MiXCR on the reads. The sample records some 160,000 distinct CDR3 sequences, 47% being singletons. Patients selected for sequencing had displayed CD8+CD57+ cell expansion by flow cytometry.

Sequencing used sorted CD4+, CD8+, or CD8+CD57+ T cells (not recorded which) from PBMCs. The V and J genes are TRBV20-1 and TRBJ1-3, with a tentative D call TRBD1 (5 bases). The source of this sequence is a human donor with aplastic anemia. This chain's CDR3 is CSARDVDSSGNTIYF. The CDR3 region has the DNA TGCAGTGCTAGAGACGTAGACAGCTCTGGAAACACCATATATTTT.